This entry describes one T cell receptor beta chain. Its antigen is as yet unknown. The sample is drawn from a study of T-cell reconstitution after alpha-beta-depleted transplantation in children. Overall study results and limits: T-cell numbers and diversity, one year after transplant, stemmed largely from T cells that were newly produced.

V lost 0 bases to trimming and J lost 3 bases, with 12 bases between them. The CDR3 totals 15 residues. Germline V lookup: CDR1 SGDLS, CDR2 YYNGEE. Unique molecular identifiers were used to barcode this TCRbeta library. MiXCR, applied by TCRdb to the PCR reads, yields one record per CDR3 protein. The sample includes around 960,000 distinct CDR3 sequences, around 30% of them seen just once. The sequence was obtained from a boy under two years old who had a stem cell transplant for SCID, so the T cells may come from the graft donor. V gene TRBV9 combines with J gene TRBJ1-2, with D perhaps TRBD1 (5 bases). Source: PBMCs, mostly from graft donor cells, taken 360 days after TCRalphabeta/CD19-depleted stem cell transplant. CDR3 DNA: TGTGCCAGCAGCGTAGGGGTGGGGGTGGACTATGGCTACACCTTC. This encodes CASSVGVGVDYGYTF.